These 30 T cell receptor beta chains originate from one sample sequenced in a study of blood T cell repertoires in COVID-19. Using immunoSEQ multiplex PCR, the repertoire was profiled, and TCRdb retains in-frame clones only, with some absent. In the table there are more than 150,000 clones, approximately 85% of which are singletons. The sequencing input was peripheral blood. The receptors stem from a woman of 80 years or more with acute or convalescent COVID-19.

The rearrangement links TRBV6-2 or TRBV6-3 to TRBJ1-2; D perhaps matches TRBD1 (6 bases). Trimming pared 2 bases from V and 7 bases from J, leaving 14 bases between. The CDR3 runs 14 residues. Germline V CDR1 and CDR2: MNHEY, SVGEGT. As DNA, the CDR3 is TGTGCCAGCAGTTACGGGGGGGCCACTTCTGGCTACACCTTC. Translation gives CASSYGGATSGYTF.

This clone was found a few times. This chain uses TRBV19 with TRBJ2-1; TRBD2 matches at 7 bases. V lost 10 bases, J lost 2 bases, and 5 bases stayed unmatched. This CDR3 region has 13 residues. From germline, CDR1 is LNHDA and CDR2 SQIVND (reference sequence). The CDR3: CATGGRAYNEQFF. In DNA form, the CDR3 reads TGTGCCACTGGGGGGAGGGCCTACAATGAGCAGTTCTTC.

Here the CDR3 DNA reads TGTGCCAGCAGCTTGGCGGGTCTAGCTGGCACCGGGGAGCTGTTTTTT. This codes for CASSLAGLAGTGELFF. V usage is TRBV5-6 and J usage is TRBJ2-2; TRBD2 might be the D (5 bases). This CDR3 spans 16 amino acids. CDR1 and CDR2 from the germline V gene are SGHDT and YYEEEE. Deletions cut 0 bases from V and 4 bases from J, with 13 bases between.

The chain uses TRBV6-5 and TRBJ2-7; D is unclear. Trimming shortened V by 4 bases and J by 4 bases, and 17 bases separated the two germline ends. In germline, CDR1 is MNHEY, CDR2 SVGAGI. CDR3 size: 15 residues. The CDR3 is CASSLVPRSPYEQYF. The CDR3 DNA is TGTGCCAGCAGTTTGGTCCCTAGGAGCCCTTACGAGCAGTACTTC.

This rearrangement joins TRBV7-2 to TRBJ1-2; D unclear. Germline loops: CDR1 SGHTA, CDR2 FQGNSA. This CDR3 has 13 residues. Trimming pared 2 bases from V and 4 bases from J, leaving 8 bases between. In DNA, the CDR3 is TGTGCCAGCAGCTTAAATGGAGCCTATGGCTACACCTTC. Its translation is CASSLNGAYGYTF.

This clone was found a few times. This chain connects TRBV5-1 to TRBJ2-2, with unresolved D. CDR1 is SGHRS, CDR2 YFSETQ, per germline. The germline V and J ends were trimmed by 3 bases and 1 base, with 13 bases remaining between them. The CDR3 totals 16 residues. This CDR3 is CASSSPAYLNTGELFF. The CDR3 DNA follows: TGCGCCAGCAGCTCCCCCGCCTACTTGAACACCGGGGAGCTGTTTTTT.

The V and J genes are TRBV18 and TRBJ2-5, with D tentatively TRBD1 (5 bases). Looked up from germline, CDR1 is KGHSH and CDR2 is LQKENI. CDR3 length: 14 residues. The germline V and J ends were trimmed by 0 bases and 2 bases, with 7 bases remaining between them. The CDR3 bases are TGTGCCAGCTCACCACCGGGGCGGCAAGAGACCCAGTACTTC. Translating it yields CASSPPGRQETQYF.

The chain joins TRBV6-6 to TRBJ1-4; no clear D gene. The V gene's germline CDR1 is MNHNY and CDR2 SVGAGI (reference sequence). This CDR3 is built from 13 residues. V lost 7 bases and J 6 bases, leaving 12 bases between the germline ends. The CDR3 bases are TGTGCCAGCAATGGAGGGTCCCATGAAAAACTGTTTTTT. Translated: CASNGGSHEKLFF.

This clone was counted a single time. This chain links TRBV7-9 with TRBJ1-1; D unresolved. Germline CDR1 SEHNR, CDR2 FQNEAQ (reference sequence). The V and J ends lost 3 bases and 5 bases respectively, with 25 bases between them. CDR3 length: 18 residues. CDR3 bases: TGTGCCAGCAGCTTTCCACCGCCCCGGAGCACGGGAAAAACTGAAGCTTTCTTT. It yields the protein CASSFPPPRSTGKTEAFF. Using reference TRBV7-9 and TRBJ1-1 for the parts outside the CDR3, the full variable domain is DTGVSQNPRHKITKRGQNVTFRCDPISEHNRLYWYRQTLGQGPEFLTYFQNEAQLEKSRLLSDRFSAERPKGSFSTLEIQRTEQGDSAMYLCASSFPPPRSTGKTEAFFGQGTRLTVV.

The chain recombines TRBV5-1 with TRBJ2-3; 8 nucleotides line up with TRBD2. CDR3 length equals 18 residues. J lost 1 base, V lost 0 bases, and 10 bases had no gene match. The germline gives CDR1 SGHRS, CDR2 YFSETQ. The CDR3, as DNA: TGCGCCAGCAGCTTGGACGGAGCGGGAGTCACTGGCACAGATACGCAGTATTTT. It codes for CASSLDGAGVTGTDTQYF. The full variable domain, its missing parts supplied by reference TRBV5-1 and TRBJ2-3, is KAGVTQTPRYLIKTRGQQVTLSCSPISGHRSVSWYQQTPGQGLQFLFEYFSETQRNKGNFPGRFSGRQFSNSRSEMNVSTLELGDSALYLCASSLDGAGVTGTDTQYFGPGTRLTVL.

The chain is built from TRBV7-9 and TRBJ1-1; 8 bases match TRBD1. Germline V gene lookup returns CDR1 SEHNR and CDR2 FQNEAQ (reference sequence). Germline trimming cut 5 bases from V and 2 bases from J; bases unmatched to any gene: 7. The CDR3 has 15 residues. CDR3 DNA sequence: TGTGCCAGCAGCGGTCTTGACAGGGGAAACACTGAAGCTTTCTTT. Amino acid sequence: CASSGLDRGNTEAFF.

The gene calls are TRBV4-1 and TRBJ2-4, with a weak D call TRBD2 (7 bases). CDR1 and CDR2 from the germline V gene are MGHRA and YSYEKL. The length of the CDR3 is 18 residues. V lost 2 bases to trimming and J lost 1 base, with 18 bases between them. Written as DNA, the CDR3 is TGCGCCAGCAGCCAAAGGGGGGGAATGGAGCCTGCCAAAAACATTCAGTACTTC. Translation: CASSQRGGMEPAKNIQYF.

This clone was detected a few times. The rearrangement joins TRBV6-5 to TRBJ2-7; 9 bases match TRBD2. Per germline, CDR1 MNHEY and CDR2 SVGAGI. V was clipped by 6 bases and J by 0 bases; unmatched bases: 6. The CDR3 loop spans 15 amino acids. CDR3 DNA: TGTGCCAGCAGCCAGCTAGCGGGAATCTCCTACGAGCAGTACTTC. Translation: CASSQLAGISYEQYF.

This sequence joins TRBV7-9 and TRBJ2-6; maybe TRBD1 (6 bases). V lost 2 bases to trimming and J lost 0 bases, with 11 bases between them. The CDR3 is 17 residues long. Germline-derived CDR1 and CDR2 are SEHNR and FQNEAQ (reference sequence). The CDR3 DNA is TGTGCCAGCAGCTTAATGGACAGACACTCTGGGGCCAACGTCCTGACTTTC. Residues: CASSLMDRHSGANVLTF.

The rearrangement joins TRBV19 to TRBJ1-4; D gene uncertain. V was cut by 7 bases and J by 10 bases, with 16 bases left in between. This CDR3 is built from 13 residues. Germline CDR1 LNHDA, CDR2 SQIVND (reference sequence). This chain's CDR3 is CASMTSGVGKLFF. CDR3 nucleotide sequence: TGTGCCAGTATGACTAGCGGGGTAGGAAAACTGTTTTTT.

The chain recombines TRBV5-4 with TRBJ2-5; TRBD1 agrees at 7 bases. V lost 4 bases to trimming and J lost 4 bases; unmatched junction nucleotides: 4. Germline assignment: CDR1 SGHNT and CDR2 YYREEE (reference sequence). CDR3 length: 13 amino acids. The CDR3 reads CASSIAGGETQYF. The DNA of the CDR3 is TGTGCCAGCAGCATTGCAGGGGGAGAGACCCAGTACTTC.

The V call is TRBV6-5, the J call TRBJ1-5; D is possibly TRBD1 (6 bases). The germline V gene encodes CDR1 MNHEY and CDR2 SVGAGI. This CDR3 comprises 15 residues. The V end lost 6 bases, the J end lost 0 bases, and 12 bases lay between the germline ends. The CDR3 spells CASSPLTGSNQPQHF. CDR3 in DNA: TGTGCCAGCAGCCCCCTGACAGGTAGCAATCAGCCCCAGCATTTT.

The rearrangement links TRBV5-6 to TRBJ1-4; D is unclear. Trimming removed 4 bases at V and 3 bases at J, with 16 bases between. This CDR3 has 16 amino acids. Germline V CDR1 and CDR2: SGHDT, YYEEEE. CDR3 sequence (DNA): TGTGCCAGCAGCCACTCGGCCAGGCCAGCTAATGAAAAACTGTTTTTT. The encoded protein is CASSHSARPANEKLFF.

The chain uses TRBV7-9 and TRBJ1-1; D gene unclear. The CDR3 totals 14 residues. CDR1 is SEHNR and CDR2 is FQNEAQ in the germline V gene (reference sequence). V lost 5 bases and J lost 1, with 11 bases in between. The CDR3 region has the DNA TGTGCCAGCAGCCAAGAGGTAGCGAACACTGAAGCTTTCTTT. Amino acid sequence: CASSQEVANTEAFF.

V gene TRBV12-5 combines with J gene TRBJ2-7, with 8 bases identical to TRBD1. The ends lost 4 bases at V and 5 bases at J; junction bases unmatched: 10. This CDR3 contains 15 residues. Germline V gene data show CDR1 as LGHNT and CDR2 as FRNRAP. In nucleotides, the CDR3 is TGTGCTAGTGGTTCCCCCCAGGGGGCTGGCGACGAGCAGTACTTC. Its protein is CASGSPQGAGDEQYF.

J is TRBJ1-2 and V is TRBV5-1, with D unclear. Germline V CDR1 and CDR2: SGHRS, YFSETQ. This CDR3 comprises 13 residues. Trimming took 5 bases from V and 0 from J, leaving 8 bases between them. The CDR3 DNA sequence: TGCGCCAGCAGGGAGGGATCTAACTATGGCTACACCTTC. Its translation: CASREGSNYGYTF. Combining the CDR3 with reference TRBV5-1 and TRBJ1-2 gives the whole variable domain KAGVTQTPRYLIKTRGQQVTLSCSPISGHRSVSWYQQTPGQGLQFLFEYFSETQRNKGNFPGRFSGRQFSNSRSEMNVSTLELGDSALYLCASREGSNYGYTFGSGTRLTVV.

This sequence joins TRBV9 and TRBJ2-3; D unresolved. V was cut by 4 bases and J by 0 bases, with 9 bases left in between. The CDR3 covers 14 residues. CDR1 is SGDLS, CDR2 YYNGEE, per germline. CDR3 amino acids: CASSIGPSTDTQYF. In nucleotides, the CDR3 is TGTGCCAGCAGCATAGGGCCCAGCACAGATACGCAGTATTTT. Combining the CDR3 with reference TRBV9 and TRBJ2-3 gives the whole variable domain DSGVTQTPKHLITATGQRVTLRCSPRSGDLSVYWYQQSLDQGLQFLIQYYNGEERAKGNILERFSAQQFPDLHSELNLSSLELGDSALYFCASSIGPSTDTQYFGPGTRLTVL.

The rearrangement joins TRBV20-1 to TRBJ1-2; D ambiguous. The germline V and J ends were trimmed by 7 bases and 7 bases, with 13 bases remaining between them. Germline CDR1 and CDR2: DFQATT and SNEGSKA (reference sequence). The length of the CDR3 is 11 residues. Here the CDR3 DNA reads TGCAGTGGGCACAGCCTTCCTGGCTACACCTTC. Translation: CSGHSLPGYTF.

This chain links TRBV19 with TRBJ2-2; D not resolved. The CDR3 consists of 12 residues. Trimming removed 7 bases from V and 2 bases from J, with 5 bases in between. Germline CDR1 LNHDA, CDR2 SQIVND (reference sequence). CDR3 nucleotides: TGTGCCAGTACCCCTAACACCGGGGAGCTGTTTTTT. Its protein product is CASTPNTGELFF.

The chain joins TRBV6-2 or TRBV6-3 to TRBJ1-2, with 7 bases aligning to TRBD1. The junction had 4 bases not matched to a gene; V was cut back by 6 bases and J by 3 bases. Germline-derived CDR1 and CDR2 are MNHEY and SVGEGT. The CDR3 extends over 13 amino acids. The CDR3 here is CASSVDRDYGYTF. CDR3 DNA sequence: TGTGCCAGCAGCGTTGACAGGGACTATGGCTACACCTTC.

This rearrangement joins TRBV30 to TRBJ1-4; D is unresolved. Germline loops: CDR1 GTSNPN, CDR2 SVGIG (reference sequence). This CDR3 is 15 amino acids long. V was pared by 1 base and J by 0 bases, with 9 bases between. In nucleotides, the CDR3 is TGTGCCTGGAGTGCAGGCGTTGCAACTAATGAAAAACTGTTTTTT. It yields the protein CAWSAGVATNEKLFF.

The rearrangement links TRBV6-5 to TRBJ1-1; maybe TRBD1 (5 bases). Germline CDR1 reads MNHEY; CDR2 reads SVGAGI. CDR3 length equals 15 residues. Trimming took off 5 bases at V and 3 bases at J, with 16 bases between the two ends. This CDR3 is CASSPGGGSHTEAFF. The DNA for the CDR3 is TGTGCCAGCAGTCCCGGGGGGGGGAGTCACACTGAAGCTTTCTTT.

This chain connects TRBV5-4 to TRBJ2-4; 7 bases line up with TRBD1. The V segment lost 5 bases and the J segment 3 bases; nucleotides outside the gene matches: 8. The CDR3 length is 15 residues. Looked up from germline, CDR1 is SGHNT and CDR2 is YYREEE (reference sequence). The CDR3 DNA reads TGTGCCAGCAGTCGACAGGGACGGGACAAAAACATTCAGTACTTC. Translating gives CASSRQGRDKNIQYF. The entire variable domain, with the rest obtained from reference TRBV5-4 and TRBJ2-4, is as follows: ETGVTQSPTHLIKTRGQQVTLRCSSQSGHNTVSWYQQALGQGPQFIFQYYREEENGRGNFPPRFSGLQFPNYSSELNVNALELDDSALYLCASSRQGRDKNIQYFGAGTRLSVL.

The V gene is TRBV9, the J gene TRBJ1-2; TRBD1 might be the D (6 bases). Germline V lookup: CDR1 SGDLS, CDR2 YYNGEE. V was clipped by 3 bases and J by 4 bases, with 16 bases between them. The CDR3 runs to 15 residues. CDR3 sequence (DNA): TGTGCCAGCAGCGCTCGGGACACCGATGTCTATGGCTACACCTTC. This codes for CASSARDTDVYGYTF.

CDR3 sequence reads: CASSYLRQNTEAFF. The CDR3 nucleotides are TGTGCCAGCAGTTACCTGCGGCAGAACACTGAAGCTTTCTTT. This sequence joins TRBV6-2 or TRBV6-3 and TRBJ1-1; no definite D call. The germline V gene has CDR1 MNHEY and CDR2 SVGEGT. This CDR3 spans 14 amino acids. Trimming removed 2 bases at V and 1 base at J, with 8 bases between.